One sample yielded the 14 T cell receptor beta chains listed below, sequenced in a study of blood T cells in healthy people across ages. Together with a sample-barcoded 5' primer, a J-beta primer mix was included in a second PCR lasting about 6 to 12 cycles. A single record per CDR3 protein comes from TCRdb applying MiXCR to the 5' RACE reads. The sample has about 1 million distinct CDR3 sequences, around 27% seen once. These data also featured in a second study, about T cells of mothers and their children.

Sequencing was carried out using blood. The receptor set was obtained from a girl aged 2 to 9 in good health.

This clonotype showed up just a few times. The chain joins TRBV11-2 to TRBJ2-1; maybe TRBD2 (5 bases). The germline V gene encodes CDR1 SGHAT and CDR2 FQNNGV. Trimming removed 4 bases from V and 1 base from J, with 14 bases in between. This CDR3 has 16 amino acids. This chain's CDR3 is CASSSPASRSYNEQFF. The CDR3 region has the DNA TGTGCCAGCAGCTCCCCGGCTAGCCGTTCCTACAATGAGCAGTTCTTC.

In this sample, this clonotype turned up a few times. The gene calls are TRBV5-1 and TRBJ2-2; maybe TRBD2 (5 bases). Looked up from germline, CDR1 is SGHRS and CDR2 is YFSETQ. The CDR3 spans 15 residues. With 0 bases removed from V and 5 bases from J, the gap between germline ends came to 11 bases. CDR3 nucleotides: TGCGCCAGCAGCTTGGATCCCGGGAATACCGGGGAGCTGTTTTTT. It specifies CASSLDPGNTGELFF. The full variable domain, completed using reference TRBV5-1 and TRBJ2-2, is KAGVTQTPRYLIKTRGQQVTLSCSPISGHRSVSWYQQTPGQGLQFLFEYFSETQRNKGNFPGRFSGRQFSNSRSEMNVSTLELGDSALYLCASSLDPGNTGELFFGEGSRLTVL.

The rearrangement joins TRBV4-3 to TRBJ1-1, with D unclear. Germline V CDR1 and CDR2: LGHNA, YSLEER. The CDR3 loop spans 17 amino acids. The V and J ends lost 0 bases and 2 bases respectively, with 16 bases between them. CDR3 DNA sequence: TGCGCCAGCAGCCAAGATCGGGTTGGTCCCGCAAACACTGAAGCTTTCTTT. Amino acid sequence: CASSQDRVGPANTEAFF.

This clonotype was seen a handful of times. The chain uses TRBV20-1 and TRBJ2-6; the D is unclear. Germline CDR1 reads DFQATT; CDR2 reads SNEGSKA (reference sequence). The CDR3 consists of 15 residues. With 0 bases removed from V and 0 bases from J, the gap between germline ends came to 6 bases. DNA for the CDR3: TGCAGTGCTAGAGACCCGGACTCTGGGGCCAACGTCCTGACTTTC. Its translation is CSARDPDSGANVLTF.

A few counts support this clonotype. The chain has TRBV6-5 and TRBJ2-5, with TRBD1 matching over 10 bases. The germline CDR1 and CDR2 sequences are MNHEY and SVGAGI. The ends lost 3 bases at V and 5 bases at J; junction bases unmatched: 9. The CDR3 length is 16 residues. This chain's CDR3 is CASSYTTTGGWETQYF. CDR3 bases: TGTGCCAGCAGTTATACCACGACAGGGGGCTGGGAGACCCAGTACTTC.

The genes are TRBV9 and TRBJ2-5; a weak D match, TRBD1 (7 bases). The CDR3 has 14 residues. Germline-derived CDR1 and CDR2 are SGDLS and YYNGEE. V was shortened by 3 bases and J by 2 bases, with 11 bases between the two germline ends. CDR3: CASSAQGGQETQYF. CDR3 DNA: TGTGCCAGCAGCGCCCAGGGGGGACAAGAGACCCAGTACTTC.

The CDR3 sequence is CASRGPGSGELFF. CDR3 nucleotides: TGTGCCAGCAGAGGGCCAGGGTCCGGGGAGCTGTTTTTT. V and J are TRBV28 and TRBJ2-2; TRBD1 is a possible D gene (5 bases). The CDR3 length is 13 residues. The germline V gene has CDR1 MDHEN and CDR2 SYDVKM. Trimming stripped 6 bases from V and 6 bases from J, with 11 bases between.

This clonotype has only a few counts. The V gene is TRBV7-2, the J gene TRBJ1-1; no clear D gene. The germline CDR1 and CDR2 sequences are SGHTA and FQGNSA. The V gene lost 1 base and the J gene lost 4 bases, with 13 bases spanning the gap. The CDR3 sequence is 15 residues long. CDR3 in amino acids: CASSLDPSGLTEAFF. The CDR3 DNA sequence: TGTGCCAGCAGCTTAGATCCCAGTGGGCTCACTGAAGCTTTCTTT.

Note on this clonotype: The junction departs from the called germline gene at one end, perhaps through a read error. The chain carries TRBV7-2 and TRBJ2-5; 7 nucleotides match TRBD2. The CDR3 has 15 amino acids. In germline, CDR1 is SGHTA, CDR2 FQGNSA. The CDR3, as DNA: TGTGCCAGCAGCTTCACTACTAGCGAAAAAGAGACCCAGTATTTC. Its translation is CASSFTTSEKETQYF.

This clonotype came up a few times. The J gene is TRBJ2-5, the V gene TRBV7-9; D is possibly TRBD2 (5 bases). The germline gives CDR1 SEHNR, CDR2 FQNEAQ (reference sequence). The CDR3 covers 15 residues. V gave up 8 bases and J gave up 5 bases, with 21 bases separating them. This CDR3 reads CASHPVTKRAETQYF. CDR3 DNA sequence: TGTGCCAGCCACCCCGTCACTAAGAGGGCTGAGACCCAGTACTTC.

Comment on this clonotype: This clone may be a read error of a much larger clone one base away. The CDR3: CSLRDSSYEQYF. The CDR3 nucleotides are TGCAGCCTCCGGGACAGCTCCTACGAGCAGTACTTC. The rearrangement uses TRBV29-1 and TRBJ2-7; 7 positions agree with TRBD1. The CDR3 sequence is 12 residues long. The junction had 4 bases not matched to a gene; V was cut back by 8 bases and J by 0 bases. In germline, CDR1 is SQVTM, CDR2 ANQGSEA.

The J gene is TRBJ2-5, the V gene TRBV27; TRBD2 matches at 8 bases. Germline trimming cut 9 bases from V and 5 bases from J; bases unmatched to any gene: 11. Germline V gene sequence: CDR1 MNHEY, CDR2 SMNVEV (reference sequence). This CDR3 is built from 14 residues. The CDR3 loop reads CASRPGLGIETQYF. CDR3 DNA: TGTGCCAGTCGGCCGGGACTAGGGATCGAGACCCAGTACTTC.

The rearrangement joins TRBV5-1 to TRBJ2-7; D is perhaps TRBD1 (5 bases). The CDR3 is 16 residues long. Germline V CDR1 and CDR2: SGHRS, YFSETQ. The V end lost 3 bases, the J end lost 3 bases, and 19 bases lay between the germline ends. The CDR3 nucleotides read TGCGCCAGCAGCTCATCGAGGCCCAGGGAAGGCTACGAGCAGTACTTC. Amino acid sequence: CASSSSRPREGYEQYF.

CDR3 protein: CASKGRGPQPQHF. The CDR3 DNA is TGTGCCAGCAAGGGCAGGGGGCCTCAGCCCCAGCATTTT. The chain links TRBV12-3 or TRBV12-4 to TRBJ1-5; 8 bases agree with TRBD1. After removal of 7 bases from V and 6 bases from J, the junction contained 5 bases not matched to a gene. There are 13 residues in the CDR3.